This T cell receptor beta chain was found in a study of circulating CD8 cells and anti-PD-1 response in melanoma. At the level of the study: Non-responders showed stable or progressive disease; responders showed complete or partial response.

V lost 2 bases to trimming and J lost 3 bases, with 2 bases between them. This CDR3 has 11 residues. The germline V gene has CDR1 MNHEY and CDR2 SMNVEV (reference sequence). Sorting of live CD3+CD8+TCRalphabeta+ cells by PD-1 and/or TIGIT gave four subsets. By sample share, this clonotype is large. The QIAseq Immune Repertoire TCR panel built the libraries from approximately 15 ng of total RNA. TCRdb re-called the reads with MiXCR, one entry per CDR3 protein. The data show fewer than 350 distinct CDR3 sequences, 9.5% to 13% seen once. The TCR was taken from a human donor with melanoma. The chain has TRBV27 and TRBJ2-7; D is ambiguous. The specimen comprised CD8+ T cells from PBMCs, sampled at baseline or after one month of anti-PD-1 therapy (not recorded which). This chain's CDR3 is CASSLIYEQYF. The CDR3 region has the DNA TGTGCCAGCAGTTTAATCTACGAGCAGTACTTC.